Below are 5 T cell receptor beta chains sequenced from a single sample in a study of T cells in Graves' hyperthyroidism and ophthalmopathy. Researchers took RNA transcripts and amplified the TCR beta CDR3 regions from them. HTBI primers were employed in a first-round RT-PCR of the TCR CDR3. TCRdb independently ran MiXCR on the multiplex PCR reads; one entry per CDR3 protein. The sample lists about 350,000 distinct CDR3 sequences; over 11% were seen once. Sequencing was done on a sample of blood. These receptors were obtained from a woman between 25 and 40 years old with Graves' hyperthyroidism.

The rearrangement links TRBV6-1 to TRBJ1-2; 8 positions agree with TRBD1. CDR1 and CDR2 from the germline V gene are MNHNS and SASEGT. The CDR3 consists of 17 residues. After removal of 0 bases from V and 4 bases from J, the junction contained 10 bases not matched to a gene. In DNA form, the CDR3 reads TGTGCCAGCAGTGAAGCACATCGGGACAGGTTTTCCTATGGCTACACCTTC. It codes for CASSEAHRDRFSYGYTF.

Only a few counts were recorded for this clonotype. The V and J genes are TRBV20-1 and TRBJ1-2; D not certain. The CDR3 is 14 amino acids. Germline V CDR1 and CDR2: DFQATT, SNEGSKA (reference sequence). Trimming removed 3 bases at V and 0 bases at J, with 11 bases between. CDR3: CSASTQRTNYGYTF. The CDR3 DNA reads TGCAGTGCTAGCACGCAACGGACTAACTATGGCTACACCTTC.

This clonotype was detected a few times. The chain combines TRBV20-1 with TRBJ2-7, with TRBD2 matching 7 bases. The V gene end was trimmed by 5 bases and the J gene end by 0 bases; junction bases not matched to a gene: 10. Germline V gene sequence: CDR1 DFQATT, CDR2 SNEGSKA (reference sequence). This CDR3 contains 15 residues. This CDR3 is CSAPPVAGVSYEQYF. The CDR3 bases are TGCAGTGCTCCCCCGGTGGCGGGAGTCTCCTACGAGCAGTACTTC.

The gene calls are TRBV3-1 and TRBJ1-1; D not certain. CDR1 and CDR2 (germline): LGHDT, YNNKEL (reference sequence). The V end was cut by 0 bases, the J end by 5 bases, with 10 bases between. The CDR3 runs to 14 residues. The CDR3 here is CASSQDSRATEAFF. The CDR3 nucleotides read TGTGCCAGCAGCCAAGATTCTCGGGCTACTGAAGCTTTCTTT. Variable domain in full (rest from reference TRBV3-1 and TRBJ1-1): DTAVSQTPKYLVTQMGNDKSIKCEQNLGHDTMYWYKQDSKKFLKIMFSYNNKELIINETVPNRFSPKSPDKAHLNLHINSLELGDSAVYFCASSQDSRATEAFFGQGTRLTVV.

This clonotype was counted at least ten times. V is TRBV27 and J is TRBJ2-1; 11 bases fit TRBD2. Germline V gives CDR1 MNHEY, CDR2 SMNVEV (reference sequence). The ends lost 5 bases at V and 10 bases at J; junction bases unmatched: 7. This CDR3 comprises 14 residues. DNA for the CDR3: TGTGCCAGCAGTGTCGCGGTAGCGGGGGGGGAGCAGTTCTTC. Its protein is CASSVAVAGGEQFF.